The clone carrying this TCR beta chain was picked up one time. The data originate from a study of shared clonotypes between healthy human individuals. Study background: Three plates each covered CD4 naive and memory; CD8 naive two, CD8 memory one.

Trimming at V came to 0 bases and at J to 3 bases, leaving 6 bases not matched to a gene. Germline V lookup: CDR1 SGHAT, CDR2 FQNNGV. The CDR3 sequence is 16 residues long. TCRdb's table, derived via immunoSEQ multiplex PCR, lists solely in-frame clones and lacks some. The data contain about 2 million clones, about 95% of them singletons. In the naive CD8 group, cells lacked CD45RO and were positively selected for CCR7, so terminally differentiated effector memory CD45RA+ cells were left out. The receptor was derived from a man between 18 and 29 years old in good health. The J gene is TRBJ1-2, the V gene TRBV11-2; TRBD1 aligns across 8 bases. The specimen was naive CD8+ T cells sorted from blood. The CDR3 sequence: CASSLDARQGYYGYTF. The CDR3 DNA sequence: TGTGCCAGCAGCTTAGACGCCAGACAGGGGTACTATGGCTACACCTTC.